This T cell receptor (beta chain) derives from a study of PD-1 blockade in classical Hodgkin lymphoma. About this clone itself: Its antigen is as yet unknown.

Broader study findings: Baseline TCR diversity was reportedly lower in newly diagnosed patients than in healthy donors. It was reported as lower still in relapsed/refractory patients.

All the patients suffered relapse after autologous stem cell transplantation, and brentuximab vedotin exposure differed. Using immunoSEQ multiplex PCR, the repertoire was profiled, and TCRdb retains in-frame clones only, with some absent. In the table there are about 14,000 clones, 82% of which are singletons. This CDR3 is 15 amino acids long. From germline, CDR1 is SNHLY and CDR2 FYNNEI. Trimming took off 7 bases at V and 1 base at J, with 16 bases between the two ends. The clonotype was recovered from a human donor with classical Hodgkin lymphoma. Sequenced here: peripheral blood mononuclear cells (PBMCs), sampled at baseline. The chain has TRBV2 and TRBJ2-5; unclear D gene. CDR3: CASTTPDKSQETQYF. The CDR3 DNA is TGTGCCAGCACCACTCCGGATAAAAGCCAAGAGACCCAGTACTTC.